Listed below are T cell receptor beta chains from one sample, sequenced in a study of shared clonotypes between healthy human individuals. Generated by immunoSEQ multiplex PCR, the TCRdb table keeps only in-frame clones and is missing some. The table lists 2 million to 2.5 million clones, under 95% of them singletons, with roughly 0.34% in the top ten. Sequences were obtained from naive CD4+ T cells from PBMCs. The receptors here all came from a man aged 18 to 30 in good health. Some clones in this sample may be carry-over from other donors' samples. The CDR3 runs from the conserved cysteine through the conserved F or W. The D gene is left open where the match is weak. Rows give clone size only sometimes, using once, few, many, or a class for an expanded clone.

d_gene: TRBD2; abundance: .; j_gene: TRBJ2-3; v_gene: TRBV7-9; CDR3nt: TGTGCCAGCAGCGCCACCGGGACTAGCGGGAGGGCCCCAGATACGCAGTATTTT; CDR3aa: CASSATGTSGRAPDTQYF
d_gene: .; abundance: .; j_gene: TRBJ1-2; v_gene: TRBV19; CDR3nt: TGTGCCAGTAGTATGGCGTACGGCTACACCTTC; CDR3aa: CASSMAYGYTF
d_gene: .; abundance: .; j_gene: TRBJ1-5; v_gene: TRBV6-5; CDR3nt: TGTGCCAGCAGTCCATACAGGTATAGCAATCAGCCCCAGCATTTT; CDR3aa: CASSPYRYSNQPQHF
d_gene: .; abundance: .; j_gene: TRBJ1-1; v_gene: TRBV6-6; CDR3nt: TGTGCCAGCAGTCACACTCCCGGCACTGAAGCTTTCTTT; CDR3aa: CASSHTPGTEAFF
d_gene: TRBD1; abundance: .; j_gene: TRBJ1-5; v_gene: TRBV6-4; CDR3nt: TGTGCCAGCAGTCCTACAGGGGGAGATCAGCCCCAGCATTTT; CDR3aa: CASSPTGGDQPQHF
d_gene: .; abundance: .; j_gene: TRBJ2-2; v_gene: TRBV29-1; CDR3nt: TGCAGCACCAGCAATTCCCGTGTCACCGGGGAGCTGTTTTTT; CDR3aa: CSTSNSRVTGELFF
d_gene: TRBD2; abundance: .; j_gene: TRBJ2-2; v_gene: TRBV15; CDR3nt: TGTGCCACCAGCAGAGTGGGCGGGAGAGCCCCCGGGGAGCTGTTTTTT; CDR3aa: CATSRVGGRAPGELFF
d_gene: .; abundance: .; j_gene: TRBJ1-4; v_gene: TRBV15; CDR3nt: TGTGCCACCAGCAGGGAGAACAGGAGAGTTGAGGAAAAACTGTTTTTT; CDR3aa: CATSRENRRVEEKLFF
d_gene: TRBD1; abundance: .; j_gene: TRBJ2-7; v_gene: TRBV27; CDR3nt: TGTGCCAGCAGCCCAAAACCCCCGGGACAGGGGAGAAACGAGCAGTACTTC; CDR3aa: CASSPKPPGQGRNEQYF
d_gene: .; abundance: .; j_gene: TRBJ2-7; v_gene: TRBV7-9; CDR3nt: TGTGCCAGCAGCCTTCAGGGTAACGTCTACGAGCAGTACTTC; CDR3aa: CASSLQGNVYEQYF
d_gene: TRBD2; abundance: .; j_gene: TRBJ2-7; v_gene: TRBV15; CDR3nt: TGTGCCACCAGCAGAGTGGGGCGGGAGTACGAGCAGTACTTC; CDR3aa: CATSRVGREYEQYF
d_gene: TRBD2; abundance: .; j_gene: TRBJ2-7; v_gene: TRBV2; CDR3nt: TGTGCCAGCAGTGCCGGCTTCGGACTAGATCTTAACGAGCAGTACTTC; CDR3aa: CASSAGFGLDLNEQYF
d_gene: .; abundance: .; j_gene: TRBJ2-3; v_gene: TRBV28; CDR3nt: TGTGCCAGCAGTTCCCCAGTAGTAGATACGCAGTATTTT; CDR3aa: CASSSPVVDTQYF
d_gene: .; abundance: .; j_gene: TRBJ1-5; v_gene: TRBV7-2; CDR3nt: TGTGCCAGCAGCAGCCCCCCAGAGATGGCCCAGCATTTT; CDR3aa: CASSSPPEMAQHF
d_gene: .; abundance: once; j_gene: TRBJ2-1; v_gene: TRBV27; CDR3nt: TGTGCCAGCAGTTTGGAGGGGTACAATGAGCAGTTCTTC; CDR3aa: CASSLEGYNEQFF
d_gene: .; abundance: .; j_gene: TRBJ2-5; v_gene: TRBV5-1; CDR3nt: TGCGCCAGCAGCTCGGGACACGGACAAGAGACCCAGTACTTC; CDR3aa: CASSSGHGQETQYF
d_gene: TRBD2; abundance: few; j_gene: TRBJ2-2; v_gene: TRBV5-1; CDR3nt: TGCGCCAGCAGCTTGGGTGGCAGGGAGGGGATCACCGGGACTAGCGGGAGAAGAACCGGGGAGCTGTTTTTT; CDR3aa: CASSLGGREGITGTSGRRTGELFF
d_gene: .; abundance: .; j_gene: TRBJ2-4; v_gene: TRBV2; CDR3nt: TGTGCCAGCAGTGGGAAGGGTAGTCCCGAACTCGTCGCCAAAAACATTCAGTACTTC; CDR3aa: CASSGKGSPELVAKNIQYF
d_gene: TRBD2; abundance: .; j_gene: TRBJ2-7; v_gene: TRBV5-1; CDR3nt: TGCGCCAGCAGCTTGGCCCCATGGGAGGGAGCGAGCTCCTACGAGCAGTACTTC; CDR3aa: CASSLAPWEGASSYEQYF
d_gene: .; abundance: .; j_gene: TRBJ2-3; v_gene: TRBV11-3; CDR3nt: TGTGCCAGCAGCTCCGGATGGGGCACAGATACGCAGTATTTT; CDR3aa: CASSSGWGTDTQYF
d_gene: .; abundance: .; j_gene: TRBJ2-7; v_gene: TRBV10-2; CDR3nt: TGCGCCAGCAGTGAAGGGGACTACGAGCAGTACTTC; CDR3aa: CASSEGDYEQYF
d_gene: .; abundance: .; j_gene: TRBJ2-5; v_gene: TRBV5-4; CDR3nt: TGTGCCACCCCCGAGGGGACCCAGTACTTC; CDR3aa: CATPEGTQYF
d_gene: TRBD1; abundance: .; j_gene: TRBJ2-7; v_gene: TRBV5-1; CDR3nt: TGCGCCAGCAGGTGGGGACAGACCTACGAGCAGTACTTC; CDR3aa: CASRWGQTYEQYF
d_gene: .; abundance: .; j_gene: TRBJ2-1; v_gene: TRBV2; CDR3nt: TGTGCCAGTCGGGGGAACCGCTTGGTCCACAATGAGCAGTTCTTC; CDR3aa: CASRGNRLVHNEQFF
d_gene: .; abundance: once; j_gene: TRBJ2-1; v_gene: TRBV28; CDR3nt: TGTGCCAGCTCGGAATGGGGGTGGAGACCGAGTCGCTTTGAGCAGTTCTTC; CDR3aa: CASSEWGWRPSRFEQFF
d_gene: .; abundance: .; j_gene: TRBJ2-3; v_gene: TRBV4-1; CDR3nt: TGCGCCAGCAGCCAACAACCTAACACAGATACGCAGTATTTT; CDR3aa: CASSQQPNTDTQYF
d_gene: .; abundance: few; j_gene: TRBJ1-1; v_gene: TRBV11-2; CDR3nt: TGTGCCAGCAGCTTAGGGACAGAGAACACTGAAGCTTTCTTT; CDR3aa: CASSLGTENTEAFF
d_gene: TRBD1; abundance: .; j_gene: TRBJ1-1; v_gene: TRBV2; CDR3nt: TGTGCCAGCAGTGAATGGGACAGGGAAGCTTTCTTT; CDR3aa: CASSEWDREAFF
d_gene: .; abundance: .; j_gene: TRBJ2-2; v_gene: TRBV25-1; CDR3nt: TGTGCCAGCAGTGGTGGGACAAGGGGGTCGGACACCGGGGAGCTGTTTTTT; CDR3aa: CASSGGTRGSDTGELFF
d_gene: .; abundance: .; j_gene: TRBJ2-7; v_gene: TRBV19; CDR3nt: TGTGCCAGTAGTGCAGGGTATTTTGGCTACGAGCAGTACTTC; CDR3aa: CASSAGYFGYEQYF
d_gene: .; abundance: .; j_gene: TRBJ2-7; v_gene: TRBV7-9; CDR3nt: TGTGCCAGCCGCCGGACGGGAGCCTACGAGCAGTACTTC; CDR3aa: CASRRTGAYEQYF
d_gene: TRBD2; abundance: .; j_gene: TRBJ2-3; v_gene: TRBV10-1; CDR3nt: TGCGCCAGCAGTGAGTCTTGGAGGGCTAGCGGGAGCACAGATACGCAGTATTTT; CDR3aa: CASSESWRASGSTDTQYF
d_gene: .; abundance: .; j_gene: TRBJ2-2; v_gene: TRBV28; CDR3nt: TGTGCCAGCTCGCGCCAGTGGACCGGGGAGCTGTTTTTT; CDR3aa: CASSRQWTGELFF
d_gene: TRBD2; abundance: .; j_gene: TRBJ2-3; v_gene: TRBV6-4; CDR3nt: TGTGCCAGCAGTGATTCCCCTAGCGGGAGGAATACGCAGTATTTT; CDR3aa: CASSDSPSGRNTQYF
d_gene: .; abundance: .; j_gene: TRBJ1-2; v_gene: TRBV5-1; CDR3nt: TGCGCCAGCAGCTTGGTGTCGGGGTCGGGCGGTGGCTACACCTTC; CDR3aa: CASSLVSGSGGGYTF
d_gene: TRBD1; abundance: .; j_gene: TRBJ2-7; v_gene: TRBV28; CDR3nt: TGTGCCAGCAGGACTCAGGGGGTATTGTCCTACGAGCAGTACTTC; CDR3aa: CASRTQGVLSYEQYF
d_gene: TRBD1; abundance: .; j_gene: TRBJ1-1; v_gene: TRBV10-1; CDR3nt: TGCGCCAGCAGACCCCGGACAGGGTACACTGAAGCTTTCTTT; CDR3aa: CASRPRTGYTEAFF
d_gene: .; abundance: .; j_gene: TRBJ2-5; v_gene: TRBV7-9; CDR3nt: TGTGCCAGCAGGTCGGAGTTAGGGGCGGGAGAGACCCAGTACTTC; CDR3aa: CASRSELGAGETQYF
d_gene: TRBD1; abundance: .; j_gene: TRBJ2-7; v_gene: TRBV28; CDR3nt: TGTGCCCACTCCGGGACAGGGGCCGACGAGCAGTACTTC; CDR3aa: CAHSGTGADEQYF
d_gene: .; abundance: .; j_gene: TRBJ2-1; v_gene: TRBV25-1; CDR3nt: TGTGCCAGCAGTGGGTGGCAGGCCAACTCCTACAATGAGCAGTTCTTC; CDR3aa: CASSGWQANSYNEQFF
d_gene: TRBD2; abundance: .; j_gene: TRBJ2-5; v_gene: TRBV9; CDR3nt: TGTGCCAGCAGCCGGACTAGCGGGAGGGTCCCAGAGACCCAGTACTTC; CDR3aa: CASSRTSGRVPETQYF
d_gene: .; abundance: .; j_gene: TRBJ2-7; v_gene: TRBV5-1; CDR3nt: TGCGCCAGCAGCTTGGGACCAAGGGCCCAGCCCTACGAGCAGTACTTC; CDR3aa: CASSLGPRAQPYEQYF
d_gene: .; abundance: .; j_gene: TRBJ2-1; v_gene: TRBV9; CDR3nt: TGTGCCAGCAGCGCAGAGGGGGACTCCTACAATGAGCAGTTCTTC; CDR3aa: CASSAEGDSYNEQFF
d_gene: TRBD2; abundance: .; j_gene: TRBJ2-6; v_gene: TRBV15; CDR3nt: TGTGCCACCAGCAGAGGCCTACTATCCCGAAGCGGGAGTATATCTGGGGCCAACGTCCTGACTTTC; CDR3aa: CATSRGLLSRSGSISGANVLTF
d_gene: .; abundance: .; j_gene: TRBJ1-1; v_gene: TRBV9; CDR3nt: TGTGCCAGCAGCGTAGGGCCCTACACTGAAGCTTTCTTT; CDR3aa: CASSVGPYTEAFF
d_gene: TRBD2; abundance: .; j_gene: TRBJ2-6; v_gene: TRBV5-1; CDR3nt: TGCGCCAGCAGCGTCGGACTAGCGGGAGGCTCTGGGGCCAACGTCCTGACTTTC; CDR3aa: CASSVGLAGGSGANVLTF
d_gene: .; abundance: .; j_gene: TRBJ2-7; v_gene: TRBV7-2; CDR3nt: TGTGCCAGCAGCTTGGCCGCGTACGAGCAGTACTTC; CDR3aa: CASSLAAYEQYF
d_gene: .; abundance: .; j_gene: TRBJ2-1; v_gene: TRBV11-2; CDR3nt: TGTGCCAGCAGCACCCACAGAAATGAGCAGTTCTTC; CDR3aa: CASSTHRNEQFF
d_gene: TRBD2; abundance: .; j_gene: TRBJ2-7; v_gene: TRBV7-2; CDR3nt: TGTGCCAGCAGCTTAGTAGCGGGAGGGCACGAGCAGTACTTC; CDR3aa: CASSLVAGGHEQYF
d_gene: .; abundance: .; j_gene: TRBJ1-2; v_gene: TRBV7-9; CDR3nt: TGTGCCAGCAGCTTTTCGGCTAACTATGGCTACACCTTC; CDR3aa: CASSFSANYGYTF
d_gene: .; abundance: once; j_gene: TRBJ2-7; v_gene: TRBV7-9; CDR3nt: TGTGCCAGCAGCCCCCGCAGGGATCAAATTTCCTACGAGCAGTACTTC; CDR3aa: CASSPRRDQISYEQYF
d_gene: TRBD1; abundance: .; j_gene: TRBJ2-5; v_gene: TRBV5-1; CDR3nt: TGCGCCAGCAGCCCGGGGACAGGACAAGAGACCCAGTACTTC; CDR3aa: CASSPGTGQETQYF
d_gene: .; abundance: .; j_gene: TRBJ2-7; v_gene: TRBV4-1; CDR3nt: TGCGCCAGCAGCCAGGAGCCATTGCCGAGGAGAGACGAGCAGTACTTC; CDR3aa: CASSQEPLPRRDEQYF
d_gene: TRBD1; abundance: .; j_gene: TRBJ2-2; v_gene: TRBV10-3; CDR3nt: TGTGCCATCAGCCATCCGGACAGGGCGACCGGGGAGCTGTTTTTT; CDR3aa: CAISHPDRATGELFF
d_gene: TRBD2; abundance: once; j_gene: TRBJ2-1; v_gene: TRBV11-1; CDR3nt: TGTGCCAGCAGCTTACTAGCGGGAGGCCTCTCCTACAATGAGCAGTTCTTC; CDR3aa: CASSLLAGGLSYNEQFF